What follows describes a single TCR beta chain. Only in-frame clones appear in the TCRdb table, and some are missing; sequencing was by immunoSEQ multiplex PCR. The sample records around 260,000 clones, about 93% being singletons. The sample originates from a study of blood T cell repertoires in COVID-19. From germline, CDR1 is SGHKS and CDR2 YYEKEE (reference sequence). This CDR3 has 15 amino acids. J was trimmed by 2 bases and V by 2 bases; bases with no gene match: 7. Allocation to cohorts depended on clinical history reported by the participants. Among Cohort 3 donors, those recovered had two negative PCRs, clearance, or symptom resolution.

This rearrangement joins TRBV5-5 to TRBJ2-7; 7 bases agree with TRBD2. The sequence derives from a woman under 40 who had recovered from COVID-19. Sequenced: PBMCs or T cells enriched from blood (not recorded which). For the CDR3, the DNA is TGTGCCAGCAGCTTAAATAGCGGGCCTACCTACGAGCAGTACTTC. This codes for CASSLNSGPTYEQYF.